The 17 T cell receptor beta chains in this list originate from one sample, sequenced in a study of shared clonotypes between healthy human individuals. Profiled with immunoSEQ multiplex PCR; TCRdb holds only in-frame clones, not every one. Of millions of clones in the sample, over 85% were seen once. The naive CD8 fraction comprised CD45RO-negative cells positively selected for CCR7 and excluded terminally differentiated effector memory CD45RA+ cells. Sequenced: naive CD8+ T cells sorted from blood. The receptors were sampled from a man aged 18 to 30 in good health.

The chain has TRBV10-1 and TRBJ2-5, with TRBD2 matching 8 bases. This CDR3 contains 17 residues. CDR1 is WNHNN and CDR2 is SYGVQD in the germline V gene (reference sequence). The trim removed 2 bases at V and 5 bases at J, leaving 13 bases unmatched. CDR3 residues: CASSEGREGTRSETQYF. The CDR3 nucleotides are TGCGCCAGCAGTGAGGGACGGGAGGGCACGCGATCGGAGACCCAGTACTTC.

The V call is TRBV18, the J call TRBJ1-2; 7 bases map to TRBD1. The CDR3 consists of 17 residues. Germline loops: CDR1 KGHSH, CDR2 LQKENI. V dropped 3 bases and J dropped 0; count of bases not matched to a gene: 10. In nucleotides, the CDR3 is TGTGCCAGCTCACCGTGGGACAGACCAGATTCTAACTATGGCTACACCTTC. It yields the protein CASSPWDRPDSNYGYTF.

The V call is TRBV5-1, the J call TRBJ2-5; no reliable D call. This CDR3 is built from 15 residues. Germline V CDR1 and CDR2: SGHRS, YFSETQ. The ends were cut back, 1 base at V and 2 bases at J, with 12 bases in the middle. CDR3 coding DNA: TGCGCCAGCAGCTTGTCTCCCGGACCTCAAGAGACCCAGTACTTC. This codes for CASSLSPGPQETQYF.

V usage is TRBV27 and J usage is TRBJ1-2; 7 nucleotides agree with TRBD1. This CDR3 has 16 residues. The V segment lost 5 bases and the J segment 4 bases; nucleotides outside the gene matches: 13. Looked up from germline, CDR1 is MNHEY and CDR2 is SMNVEV (reference sequence). The DNA of the CDR3 is TGTGCCAGCAGTCCCGACGCCCTACAGGGGACCTATGGCTACACCTTC. It yields the protein CASSPDALQGTYGYTF.

This sequence joins TRBV6-5 and TRBJ2-1, with TRBD2 identical over 8 bases. CDR1 and CDR2 from the germline V gene are MNHEY and SVGAGI. Unmatched junction bases numbered 6, after V lost 8 bases and J lost 9 bases. CDR3 length equals 12 residues. CDR3: CASSGGEGEQFF. The CDR3 coding sequence is TGTGCCAGCTCCGGGGGGGAGGGTGAGCAGTTCTTC.

A single count supports this clone. The V and J genes are TRBV4-3 and TRBJ2-7; 10 nucleotides match TRBD2. Germline-derived CDR1 and CDR2 are LGHNA and YSLEER. The CDR3 extends over 15 amino acids. J gave up 2 bases and V 4 bases, and 5 bases lay outside the gene matches. The CDR3, as DNA: TGCGCCAGCAGCCCGTGGACTAGCGGACCCTACGAGCAGTACTTC. This gives the protein CASSPWTSGPYEQYF.

The DNA for the CDR3 is TGTGCAAGTCGCTTAGCGCGACAGGGTTTAGCCAAAAACATTCAGTACTTC. This gives the protein CASRLARQGLAKNIQYF. The rearrangement links TRBV12-2 to TRBJ2-4; the table's D call, TRBD1, was not checked against the DNA. TRBV12-2 is labeled a pseudogene. The CDR3 runs to 17 residues.

The V gene is TRBV2, the J gene TRBJ2-3; possible D gene TRBD1, 6 bases. The CDR3 has 15 amino acids. Trimming left V 3 bases short and J 3 bases short, with 13 bases between. Germline values: CDR1 SNHLY, CDR2 FYNNEI. The CDR3 reads CASSELGAVTDTQYF. Written as DNA, the CDR3 is TGTGCCAGCAGTGAGCTGGGGGCAGTTACAGATACGCAGTATTTT.

The CDR3 region has the DNA TGTGCCAGCAGTTTAAGCGCGGGACGGGACTATGGCTACACCTTC. Residues: CASSLSAGRDYGYTF. The V gene is TRBV28, the J gene TRBJ1-2; a possible D gene is TRBD1 (5 bases). The CDR3 totals 15 residues. Trimming stripped 2 bases from V and 3 bases from J, with 13 bases between. Germline loops: CDR1 MDHEN, CDR2 SYDVKM.

The J gene is TRBJ2-1, the V gene TRBV9, with 10 positions matching TRBD2. The germline CDR1 and CDR2 sequences are SGDLS and YYNGEE. V was pared by 4 bases and J by 0 bases, with 4 bases of the junction left unmatched. The CDR3 is 16 amino acids. DNA for the CDR3: TGTGCCAGCAGCTTAGCGGGGGGCCCCTCCTACAATGAGCAGTTCTTC. Amino acid sequence: CASSLAGGPSYNEQFF. The full variable domain, with the rest looked up from reference TRBV9 and TRBJ2-1, is DSGVTQTPKHLITATGQRVTLRCSPRSGDLSVYWYQQSLDQGLQFLIQYYNGEERAKGNILERFSAQQFPDLHSELNLSSLELGDSALYFCASSLAGGPSYNEQFFGPGTRLTVL.

The J gene is TRBJ2-1, the V gene TRBV11-2; TRBD2 matches at 7 bases. This CDR3 contains 19 residues. Germline-derived CDR1 and CDR2 are SGHAT and FQNNGV. J lost 0 bases, V lost 5 bases, and 16 bases had no gene match. The CDR3 region is CASSTPRERGLGSYNEQFF. The CDR3 DNA reads TGTGCCAGCAGCACTCCTCGTGAGCGGGGCTTGGGCTCCTACAATGAGCAGTTCTTC.

The V call is TRBV6-1, the J call TRBJ2-7; 10 bases are shared with TRBD2. After removal of 4 bases from V and 9 bases from J, the junction contained 9 bases not matched to a gene. CDR1 and CDR2 (germline): MNHNS, SASEGT. The CDR3 loop spans 14 amino acids. The CDR3 here is CASSVLGLADGQYF. In DNA, the CDR3 is TGTGCCAGCAGTGTGCTTGGACTAGCGGACGGGCAGTACTTC.

This sequence joins TRBV7-8 and TRBJ1-5; 8 bases line up with TRBD1. Germline CDR1 SGHVS, CDR2 FQNEAQ. The V segment lost 7 bases and the J segment 5 bases; nucleotides outside the gene matches: 7. This CDR3 region has 14 residues. This chain's CDR3 is CASKRTGRDQPQHF. The CDR3 DNA reads as TGTGCCAGCAAGCGGACAGGGAGAGATCAGCCCCAGCATTTT. The whole variable domain, filled in from reference TRBV7-8 and TRBJ1-5, reads GAGVSQSPRYKVAKRGQDVALRCDPISGHVSLFWYQQALGQGPEFLTYFQNEAQLDKSGLPSDRFFAERPEGSVSTLKIQRTQQEDSAVYLCASKRTGRDQPQHFGDGTRLSIL.

V and J are TRBV6-5 and TRBJ2-7, with D maybe TRBD1 (5 bases). Germline V gene sequence: CDR1 MNHEY, CDR2 SVGAGI. The CDR3 sequence is 14 residues long. The V gene lost 5 bases and the J gene lost 1 base, with 12 bases spanning the gap. The CDR3 protein is CASSPFQGSYEQYF. DNA for the CDR3: TGTGCCAGCAGTCCTTTCCAGGGTTCCTACGAGCAGTACTTC.

The V call is TRBV6-6, the J call TRBJ2-4; no firm D call. V was cut by 2 bases and J by 5 bases, with 13 bases left in between. Germline V CDR1 and CDR2: MNHNY, SVGAGI (reference sequence). The CDR3 is 15 residues long. CDR3 in amino acids: CASSYAPTVENIQYF. CDR3 nucleotide sequence: TGTGCCAGCAGTTACGCCCCGACTGTAGAAAACATTCAGTACTTC.

This clone was observed once. The gene calls are TRBV9 and TRBJ1-1, with D perhaps TRBD1 (5 bases). The CDR3 consists of 14 residues. The germline V gene encodes CDR1 SGDLS and CDR2 YYNGEE. V lost 2 bases to trimming and J lost 7 bases, with 15 bases between them. The CDR3 nucleotides read TGTGCCAGCAGCGTCGGGGCGGAGGGAAGTGAAGCTTTCTTT. This codes for CASSVGAEGSEAFF.

V is TRBV2 and J is TRBJ2-7, with D unclear. The CDR3 consists of 15 residues. V was trimmed by 3 bases and J by 4 bases, leaving 16 bases between them. The V gene's germline CDR1 is SNHLY and CDR2 FYNNEI. The CDR3 reads CASSERAGLGYEQYF. The CDR3 DNA is TGTGCCAGCAGTGAGAGAGCAGGTCTAGGGTACGAGCAGTACTTC.